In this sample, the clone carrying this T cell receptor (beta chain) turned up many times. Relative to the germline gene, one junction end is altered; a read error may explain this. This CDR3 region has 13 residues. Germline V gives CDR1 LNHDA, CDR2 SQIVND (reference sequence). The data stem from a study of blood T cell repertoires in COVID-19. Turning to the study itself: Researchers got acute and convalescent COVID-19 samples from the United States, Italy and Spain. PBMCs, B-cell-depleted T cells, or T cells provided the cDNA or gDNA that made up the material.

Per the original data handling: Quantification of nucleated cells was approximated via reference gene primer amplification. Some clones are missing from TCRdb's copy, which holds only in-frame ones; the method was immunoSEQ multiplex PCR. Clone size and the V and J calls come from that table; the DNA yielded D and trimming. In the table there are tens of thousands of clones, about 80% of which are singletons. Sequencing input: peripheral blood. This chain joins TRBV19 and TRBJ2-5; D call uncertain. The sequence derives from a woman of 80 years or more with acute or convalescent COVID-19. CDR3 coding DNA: TGTGCCAGTAGTTTAGACATCCAAGAGACCCAGTACTTC. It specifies CASSLDIQETQYF.